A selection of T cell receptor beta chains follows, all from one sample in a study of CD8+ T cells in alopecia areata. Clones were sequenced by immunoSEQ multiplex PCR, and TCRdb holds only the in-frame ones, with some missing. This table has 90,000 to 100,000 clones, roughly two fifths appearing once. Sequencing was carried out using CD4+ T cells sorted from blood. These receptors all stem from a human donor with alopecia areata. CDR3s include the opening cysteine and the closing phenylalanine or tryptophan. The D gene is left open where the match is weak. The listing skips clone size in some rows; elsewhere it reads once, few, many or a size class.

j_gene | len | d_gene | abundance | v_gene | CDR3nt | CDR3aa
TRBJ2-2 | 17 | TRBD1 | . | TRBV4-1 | TGCGCCAGCAGCCAAGGAGGAGACAGGGTTTGGACCGGGGAGCTGTTTTTT | CASSQGGDRVWTGELFF
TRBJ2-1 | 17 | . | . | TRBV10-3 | TGTGCCATCAGTGAGCCCAAGAGGGGAGGGGGAGACAATGAGCAGTTCTTC | CAISEPKRGGGDNEQFF
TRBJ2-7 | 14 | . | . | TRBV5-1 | TGCGCCAGCAGCCGGGACACAAGCTCCTACGAGCAGTACTTC | CASSRDTSSYEQYF
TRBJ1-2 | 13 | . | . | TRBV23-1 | TGCGCCAGCAGTCACCCCAAAGGGAGAGGCTACACCTTC | CASSHPKGRGYTF
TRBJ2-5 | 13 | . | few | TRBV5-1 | TGCGCCAGCAGCAGACGGCAGCAAGAGACCCAGTACTTC | CASSRRQQETQYF
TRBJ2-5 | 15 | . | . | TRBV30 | TGTGCCTGGAGTGGACTCGGGATCAACGAAGAGACCCAGTACTTC | CAWSGLGINEETQYF
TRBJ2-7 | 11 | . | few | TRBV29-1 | TGCAGCGTCTCCGCGGGCTACGAGCAGTACTTC | CSVSAGYEQYF
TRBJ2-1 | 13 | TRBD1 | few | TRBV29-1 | TGCAGCGGCAGGACAGGGGCCTACAATGAGCAGTTCTTC | CSGRTGAYNEQFF
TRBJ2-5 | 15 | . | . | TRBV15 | TGTGCCACCAGCAGGGCAGGAGCGTACCAAGAGACCCAGTACTTC | CATSRAGAYQETQYF
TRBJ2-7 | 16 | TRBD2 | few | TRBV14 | TGTGCCAGCAGCCAAAAAAGGACTAGCGGGAGATACGAGCAGTACTTC | CASSQKRTSGRYEQYF
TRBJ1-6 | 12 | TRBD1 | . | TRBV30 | TGTGCCTTAGACAGGGCGTCTTCACCCCTCCACTTT | CALDRASSPLHF
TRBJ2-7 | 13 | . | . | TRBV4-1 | TGCGCCAGCAGCCTAGCCCCTTCCTACGAGCAGTACTTC | CASSLAPSYEQYF
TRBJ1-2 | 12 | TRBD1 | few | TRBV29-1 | TGCAGCGTATCCGGACAGGGGAGTGGCTACACCTTC | CSVSGQGSGYTF
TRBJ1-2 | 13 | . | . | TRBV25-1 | TGTGCCGCGGAAATCCCAGGGGTTTATGGCTACACCTTC | CAAEIPGVYGYTF
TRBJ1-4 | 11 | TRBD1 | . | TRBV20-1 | TGCAGTGCAGAACAGGGGGAAAAACTGTTTTTT | CSAEQGEKLFF
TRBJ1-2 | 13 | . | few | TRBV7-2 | TGTGCCAGCAGCCAAGGGTTACGGTATGGCTACACCTTC | CASSQGLRYGYTF
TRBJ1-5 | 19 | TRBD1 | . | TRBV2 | TGTGCCAGCAGTGACAGGATGGGGGGACAGCGGCTCGGCAATCAGCCCCAGCATTTT | CASSDRMGGQRLGNQPQHF
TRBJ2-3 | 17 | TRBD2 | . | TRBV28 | TGTGCCAGCAATTCTCCGGGAGGCGGTGTGGCAAGAGATACGCAGTATTTT | CASNSPGGGVARDTQYF
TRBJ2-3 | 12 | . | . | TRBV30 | TGTGCCTGGAGTCGGCAGGTAGATACGCAGTATTTT | CAWSRQVDTQYF
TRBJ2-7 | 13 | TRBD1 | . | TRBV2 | TGTGCCAGCGGCCGGGACAGGGCCCACGAGCAGTACTTC | CASGRDRAHEQYF
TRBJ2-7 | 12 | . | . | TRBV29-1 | TGCAGCGTTGTCGTCGTTACCTACGAGCAGTACTTC | CSVVVVTYEQYF
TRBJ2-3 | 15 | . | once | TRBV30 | TGTGCCTGGAGTGTAGGGTCAGGTGAGGGAGATACGCAGTATTTT | CAWSVGSGEGDTQYF
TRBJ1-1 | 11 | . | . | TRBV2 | TGTGCCAGCAAACAAAACACTGAAGCTTTCTTT | CASKQNTEAFF
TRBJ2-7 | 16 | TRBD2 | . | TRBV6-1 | TGTGCCAGCAGTGAATCTGGGACTAGCGGGGCCACGGGAGAGTACTTC | CASSESGTSGATGEYF
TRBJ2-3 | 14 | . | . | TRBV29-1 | TGCAGCGTTCAAGGTGGAACGAACACAGATACGCAGTATTTT | CSVQGGTNTDTQYF
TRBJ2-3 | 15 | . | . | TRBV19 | TGTGCCAGCAGGCCACGGACCGTATTCACAGATACGCAGTATTTT | CASRPRTVFTDTQYF
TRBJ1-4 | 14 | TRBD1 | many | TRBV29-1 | TGCAGCGTTGAAGGGACAGGGGATCATGAAAAACTGTTTTTT | CSVEGTGDHEKLFF
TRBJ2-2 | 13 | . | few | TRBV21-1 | TGTGCCAGCAGCAAAAGGCTGACCGGGGAGCTGTTTTTT | CASSKRLTGELFF
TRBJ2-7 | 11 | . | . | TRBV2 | TGTGCCAGCAGTACAGTCTACGAGCAGTACTTC | CASSTVYEQYF
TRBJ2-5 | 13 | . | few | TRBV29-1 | TGCAGCGGCTGTCGCTCAGCCGGTGAGACCCAGTACTTC | CSGCRSAGETQYF
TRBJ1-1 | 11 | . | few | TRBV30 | TGTGCCTGGAGTGCGGAGACTGAAGCTTTCTTT | CAWSAETEAFF
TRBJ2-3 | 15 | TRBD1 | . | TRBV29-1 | TGCAGCGTGTGGGACAGGGGGCTAAGCACAGATACGCAGTATTTT | CSVWDRGLSTDTQYF